The source of this T cell receptor (beta chain) is a study of regulatory T cells in long-lasting Graves disease. As for the study in general: Persistent cases took antithyroid drugs over 5 years and stayed TSH receptor antibody positive. Study-level results: Persistent Graves' patients showed a TCR diversity that was lower than that of newly diagnosed ones. Among persistent patients, a larger number of public clonotypes were shared (around 3,000) than among newly diagnosed patients (under 1,000).

With regard to this clonotype: Its antigen is unidentified.

CDR3 regions were amplified by Arm-PCR using iRepertoire HTBI primers to build TCR beta libraries. TCRdb recomputed calls from the multiplex PCR reads with MiXCR, one row per CDR3 protein. The data contain some 340,000 distinct CDR3 sequences, approximately 25% of them singletons. V lost 7 bases, J lost 6 bases, and 15 bases lay in between. The CDR3 sequence is 13 residues long. CDR1 and CDR2 (germline): MNHEY, SVGEGT. Stated time point: persistent/refractory GD, antithyroid drugs over 5 years with positive TRAb. Generation of the TCR library employed RNA extracted from PBMCs. The chain is built from TRBV6-2 or TRBV6-3 and TRBJ1-2; TRBD1 might be the D (6 bases). Specimen: peripheral blood mononuclear cells (PBMCs), collected when the disease was refractory, from a patient treated with antithyroid drugs. This receptor was identified in a middle-aged woman with Graves disease. The CDR3 DNA reads as TGTGCCAGCACCAAACAGGGTAGCGATGGCTACACCTTC. This sequence encodes CASTKQGSDGYTF.